The clone carrying this T cell receptor (beta chain) was observed once. Method: immunoSEQ multiplex PCR; TCRdb's copy keeps in-frame clones and lacks some. The profile shows about 8,400 clones, around 77% of them singletons. The data derive from a study of tumor-infiltrating lymphocytes in localized non-small cell lung cancer. Study context: Each patient gave resected tumor and non-adjacent uninvolved lung tissue.

The CDR3 spans 15 residues. The V and J ends lost 0 bases and 6 bases, in that order; junction bases with no gene match: 5. The V gene's germline CDR1 is SGHRS and CDR2 YFSETQ. The TCR originated in a human donor with non-small cell lung cancer. V and J are TRBV5-1 and TRBJ2-1, with 8 bases that match TRBD2. Material for sequencing was uninvolved lung tissue not adjacent to the tumor. CDR3 bases: TGCGCCAGCAGCTTGGCCCCGGGAGGGGCCAATGAGCAGTTCTTC. This codes for CASSLAPGGANEQFF.